The next 19 T cell receptor beta chains were all read from a single sample in a study of CD8+ T cells in alopecia areata. Reverse transcription of extracted RNA yielded cDNA, which provided the sequencing template. Only in-frame clones appear in the TCRdb table, and some are missing; sequencing was by immunoSEQ multiplex PCR. In the table there are 150,000 to 200,000 clones, roughly 70% of which are singletons. Described treatment: oral pan-JAK inhibitor, 5-10 mg twice daily. The specimen was CD4+ T cells sorted from blood, collected around week 49, from a patient treated with tofacitinib. The receptors shown here come from a human donor with alopecia areata.

This clone showed up just a few times. The chain combines TRBV13 with TRBJ1-2; D gene unclear. V was cut by 8 bases and J by 3 bases, with 19 bases left in between. Germline V lookup: CDR1 PRHDT, CDR2 FYEKMQ (reference sequence). This CDR3 contains 15 residues. The CDR3 region is CASGEQKPRDYGYTF. The CDR3 DNA reads TGTGCCAGCGGAGAACAGAAGCCGAGGGACTATGGCTACACCTTC.

The chain employs TRBV4-2 and TRBJ2-6; D remains unclear. The germline V gene has CDR1 LGHNA and CDR2 YNFKEQ. The CDR3 consists of 16 residues. V lost 3 bases to trimming and J lost 0 bases, with 9 bases between them. The CDR3 loop is CASSQLSSSGANVLTF. CDR3 DNA sequence: TGTGCCAGCAGCCAGTTGAGTAGCTCTGGGGCCAACGTCCTGACTTTC.

In this sample, this clone turned up a few times. This chain uses TRBV29-1 with TRBJ2-3; either TRBD1 or TRBD2 may supply D (6 bases each). CDR3 length: 12 residues. The germline V and J ends were trimmed by 7 bases and 7 bases, with 15 bases remaining between them. Germline V gives CDR1 SQVTM, CDR2 ANQGSEA. The CDR3 loop reads CSARGGLYTQYF. The DNA of the CDR3 is TGCAGCGCTCGAGGGGGACTCTATACGCAGTATTTT.

This clone appeared a few times. CDR3 nucleotides: TGTGCCAGCAGCCCCCGACAGGGGGATGGCTACACCTTC. Translated, it gives CASSPRQGDGYTF. The chain carries TRBV11-2 and TRBJ1-2; 9 bases map to TRBD1. The V gene's germline CDR1 is SGHAT and CDR2 FQNNGV. The CDR3 has 13 residues. The V gene end was trimmed by 5 bases and the J gene end by 6 bases; junction bases not matched to a gene: 4.

The J gene is TRBJ2-3, the V gene TRBV7-6; the match to TRBD1 covers 9 bases. CDR1 SGHVS and CDR2 FNYEAQ come from the germline V gene. V lost 5 bases and J lost 6; bases outside the gene matches: 9. The length of the CDR3 is 15 residues. CDR3: CASSRETGGSDTQYF. The CDR3 region has the DNA TGTGCCAGCAGCCGTGAGACAGGGGGTTCGGATACGCAGTATTTT.

This chain uses TRBV29-1 with TRBJ2-7, with D perhaps matching TRBD1 (6 bases). V shed 3 bases and J shed 1 base, with 16 bases lying between them. The germline V gene has CDR1 SQVTM and CDR2 ANQGSEA. The CDR3 is 15 amino acids. DNA for the CDR3: TGCAGCGTTGAGGACAGAAACGACAGGTCCTACGAGCAGTACTTC. It specifies CSVEDRNDRSYEQYF.

The chain joins TRBV5-1 to TRBJ2-6, with 7 bases that match TRBD2. V was pared by 9 bases and J by 3 bases, with 12 bases of the junction left unmatched. Germline loops: CDR1 SGHRS, CDR2 YFSETQ. CDR3 length equals 16 residues. This CDR3 is CATAFGEGFGANVLTF. CDR3 coding DNA: TGCGCCACCGCTTTCGGGGAGGGATTTGGGGCCAACGTCCTGACTTTC. The whole variable domain, remainder taken from reference TRBV5-1 and TRBJ2-6, is KAGVTQTPRYLIKTRGQQVTLSCSPISGHRSVSWYQQTPGQGLQFLFEYFSETQRNKGNFPGRFSGRQFSNSRSEMNVSTLELGDSALYLCATAFGEGFGANVLTFGAGSRLTVL.

This clone was found a few times. V gene TRBV6-6 combines with J gene TRBJ1-2; D gene unclear. Trimming cost V 2 bases and J 6 bases, with 7 bases left between them. CDR3 size: 12 residues. Germline lookup yields CDR1 MNHNY and CDR2 SVGAGI (reference sequence). CDR3 sequence reads: CASSYGLHGYTF. The CDR3 nucleotides read TGTGCCAGCAGTTACGGGCTGCATGGCTACACCTTC.

The V gene is TRBV29-1, the J gene TRBJ1-1; 8 positions agree with TRBD1. Germline assignment: CDR1 SQVTM and CDR2 ANQGSEA. The CDR3 is 14 residues long. Losses at the gene ends were 6 bases for V and 1 base for J; bases not matched to a gene: 7. The CDR3 bases are TGCAGCGTGGCAGGGGGCGCGCGGAACACTGAAGCTTTCTTT. It specifies CSVAGGARNTEAFF. The full variable domain, its missing parts supplied by reference TRBV29-1 and TRBJ1-1, is SAVISQKPSRDICQRGTSLTIQCQVDSQVTMMFWYRQQPGQSLTLIATANQGSEATYESGFVIDKFPISRPNLTFSTLTVSNMSPEDSSIYLCSVAGGARNTEAFFGQGTRLTVV.

This clone was recorded only once. The gene calls are TRBV18 and TRBJ1-2; D is unclear. Trimming left V 3 bases short and J 3 bases short, with 14 bases between. Germline-derived CDR1 and CDR2 are KGHSH and LQKENI. This CDR3 region has 15 residues. CDR3 sequence reads: CASSPSRREYYGYTF. The CDR3 DNA reads TGTGCCAGCTCACCCAGCAGAAGAGAGTACTATGGCTACACCTTC.

The V call is TRBV7-6, the J call TRBJ2-5; D is unclear. This CDR3 comprises 12 residues. The ends were cut back, 5 bases at V and 5 bases at J, with 9 bases in the middle. CDR1 and CDR2 (germline): SGHVS, FNYEAQ. This CDR3 is CASSPTVETQYF. The CDR3 DNA is TGTGCCAGCAGCCCGACCGTGGAGACCCAGTACTTC.

This clone has a handful of counts. This chain's CDR3 is CSVQTIAGGFNEQFF. Here the CDR3 DNA reads TGCAGCGTTCAAACCATAGCGGGGGGGTTTAATGAGCAGTTCTTC. The genes are TRBV29-1 and TRBJ2-1; 11 bases map to TRBD2. The length of the CDR3 is 15 residues. Germline V CDR1 and CDR2: SQVTM, ANQGSEA. J gave up 7 bases and V 5 bases, and 10 bases lay outside the gene matches.

This clone came up a few times. The genes are TRBV10-3 and TRBJ2-1, with 8 bases that match TRBD2. V gave up 5 bases and J gave up 8 bases; unmatched junction bases: 2. Germline V gene sequence: CDR1 ENHRY, CDR2 SYGVKD. There are 12 residues in the CDR3. CDR3 in amino acids: CAISPGGDEQFF. CDR3 sequence (DNA): TGTGCCATCAGTCCCGGGGGGGATGAGCAGTTCTTC.

The gene calls are TRBV15 and TRBJ2-1, with TRBD2 matching over 7 bases. This CDR3 comprises 16 residues. J was trimmed by 8 bases and V by 0 bases; bases with no gene match: 10. Germline V gene sequence: CDR1 LNHNV, CDR2 YYDKDF (reference sequence). CDR3 nucleotide sequence: TGTGCCACCAGCAGAGATAGAGCGGGGATCGGGGATGAGCAGTTCTTC. Protein sequence: CATSRDRAGIGDEQFF.

The chain employs TRBV4-3 and TRBJ2-2; D is uncertain. Germline CDR1 is LGHNA and CDR2 is YSLEER. Trimming removed 3 bases at V and 8 bases at J, with 13 bases between. The CDR3 length is 14 residues. The CDR3 loop reads CASSHNSPGGELFF. In DNA form, the CDR3 reads TGCGCCAGCAGCCACAATTCCCCCGGGGGGGAGCTGTTTTTT.

The chain has TRBV15 and TRBJ2-3; D is unclear. Germline CDR1 reads LNHNV; CDR2 reads YYDKDF (reference sequence). Trimming took 6 bases from V and 5 from J, leaving 9 bases between them. The CDR3 is made up of 12 amino acids. The CDR3 protein is CATSTTEDTQYF. CDR3 sequence (DNA): TGTGCCACCAGTACCACCGAAGATACGCAGTATTTT.

The chain couples TRBV10-2 to TRBJ2-3, with TRBD1 as a possible D gene (5 bases). Germline V lookup: CDR1 WSHSY, CDR2 SAAADI. V dropped 3 bases and J dropped 2 bases, with 6 bases sitting between them. CDR3 size: 13 residues. In nucleotides, the CDR3 is TGCGCCAGCAGTGAACAGGTCACAGATACGCAGTATTTT. This gives the protein CASSEQVTDTQYF.

In DNA form, the CDR3 reads TGCGCCAGCAGCCAAGAAGTGCGGGGGGCGGGTGGCTACACCTTC. Translating it yields CASSQEVRGAGGYTF. This chain joins TRBV4-3 and TRBJ1-2; D perhaps matches TRBD1 (6 bases). This CDR3 has 15 amino acids. Trimming stripped 0 bases from V and 7 bases from J, with 15 bases between. From germline, CDR1 is LGHNA and CDR2 YSLEER.

V gene TRBV25-1 combines with J gene TRBJ1-4; D call uncertain. The CDR3 sequence is 15 residues long. CDR1 is MGHDK and CDR2 is SYGVNS in the germline V gene. The V gene lost 5 bases and the J gene lost 5 bases, with 15 bases spanning the gap. CDR3 protein: CASSPPGPTNEKLFF. The CDR3 DNA sequence: TGTGCCAGCAGTCCACCCGGGCCTACAAATGAAAAACTGTTTTTT. The full variable domain, completed using reference TRBV25-1 and TRBJ1-4, is EADIYQTPRYLVIGTGKKITLECSQTMGHDKMYWYQQDPGMELHLIHYSYGVNSTEKGDLSSESTVSRIRTEHFPLTLESARPSHTSQYLCASSPPGPTNEKLFFGSGTQLSVL.